Listed below are T cell receptor beta chains from one sample, sequenced in a study of T cells after yellow fever vaccination. A single record per CDR3 protein comes from TCRdb applying MiXCR to the 5' RACE reads. Of roughly 32,000 distinct CDR3 sequences listed, 6.6% are singletons. Material: PBMCs, either bulk or a sorted T-cell subset (CD4+, CD8+, memory, or dextramer-sorted; not recorded which), obtained on the day of the first yellow fever vaccination. The source of these receptors is a man between 18 and 35 years old who received the YFV17D yellow fever vaccine. CDR3s include the opening cysteine and the closing phenylalanine or tryptophan. A D gene is named only where the DNA matches it firmly. Clone sizes are given selectively: once, few, many, or a class where the clone is expanded.

CDR3 protein: CASSLVLGTNEKLFF
CDR3 DNA: TGTGCCAGCAGCTTGGTACTCGGGACTAATGAAAAACTGTTTTTT
D gene: NA
J gene: TRBJ1-4
V gene: TRBV5-6
clone size: NA

CDR3 protein: CASSSRGSSYNSPLHF
CDR3 DNA: TGTGCCAGCAGTTCCCGGGGAAGCTCCTATAATTCACCCCTCCACTTT
D gene: NA
J gene: TRBJ1-6
V gene: TRBV27
clone size: many

CDR3 protein: CASSLALAEYNEQFF
CDR3 DNA: TGCGCCAGCAGCTTGGCTTTAGCGGAATACAATGAGCAGTTCTTC
D gene: NA
J gene: TRBJ2-1
V gene: TRBV5-1
clone size: many

CDR3 protein: CSGTSGAETQYF
CDR3 DNA: TGCAGCGGGACTAGCGGGGCGGAGACCCAGTACTTC
D gene: TRBD2
J gene: TRBJ2-5
V gene: TRBV29-1
clone size: many

CDR3 protein: CASSYSGGSGANVLTF
CDR3 DNA: TGTGCCAGCAGTTACTCGGGGGGTTCTGGGGCCAACGTCCTGACTTTC
D gene: NA
J gene: TRBJ2-6
V gene: TRBV6-5
clone size: many

CDR3 protein: CASSLTENIQYF
CDR3 DNA: TGTGCCAGCAGCCTGACAGAAAACATTCAGTACTTC
D gene: NA
J gene: TRBJ2-4
V gene: TRBV3-1
clone size: many

CDR3 protein: CASSSTRVGDTQYF
CDR3 DNA: TGTGCCAGCAGCTCGACCAGGGTCGGAGATACGCAGTATTTT
D gene: NA
J gene: TRBJ2-3
V gene: TRBV7-2
clone size: many

CDR3 protein: CASSRGTGYQGETQYF
CDR3 DNA: TGTGCCAGCAGCAGAGGGACAGGGTATCAGGGTGAGACCCAGTACTTC
D gene: TRBD1
J gene: TRBJ2-5
V gene: TRBV7-2
clone size: many

CDR3 protein: CASSLTGHTDTQYF
CDR3 DNA: TGCGCCAGCAGCTTAACAGGGCACACAGATACGCAGTATTTT
D gene: NA
J gene: TRBJ2-3
V gene: TRBV5-1
clone size: many

CDR3 protein: CSAPLFQAQHF
CDR3 DNA: TGCAGTGCTCCGCTTTTTCAGGCCCAGCATTTT
D gene: NA
J gene: TRBJ1-5
V gene: TRBV20-1
clone size: many

CDR3 protein: CASSLERRGGTEAFF
CDR3 DNA: TGTGCCAGCAGCTTAGAGCGGAGAGGCGGCACTGAAGCTTTCTTT
D gene: NA
J gene: TRBJ1-1
V gene: TRBV7-2
clone size: many

CDR3 protein: CASSWGQGEQYF
CDR3 DNA: TGCGCCAGCAGCTGGGGACAGGGCGAGCAGTACTTC
D gene: TRBD1
J gene: TRBJ2-7
V gene: TRBV5-1
clone size: many

CDR3 protein: CASSEGEGGYGYTF
CDR3 DNA: TGTGCCAGCAGTGAGGGGGAAGGAGGCTATGGCTACACCTTC
D gene: NA
J gene: TRBJ1-2
V gene: TRBV6-1
clone size: NA

CDR3 protein: CASSQGRNRGSSYEQYF
CDR3 DNA: TGTGCCAGCAGCCAAGGTAGAAACAGGGGGAGCTCCTACGAGCAGTACTTC
D gene: TRBD1
J gene: TRBJ2-7
V gene: TRBV4-2
clone size: NA

CDR3 protein: CASSPQARGNSPLHF
CDR3 DNA: TGTGCCAGCTCACCCCAGGCCCGGGGTAATTCACCCCTCCACTTT
D gene: NA
J gene: TRBJ1-6
V gene: TRBV18
clone size: many

CDR3 protein: CSASQGLAGSTDTQYF
CDR3 DNA: TGCAGTGCTAGTCAAGGCCTAGCGGGCAGCACAGATACGCAGTATTTT
D gene: TRBD2
J gene: TRBJ2-3
V gene: TRBV20-1
clone size: many

CDR3 protein: CASSLSGNQPQHF
CDR3 DNA: TGTGCCAGCAGCTTATCCGGCAATCAGCCCCAGCATTTT
D gene: NA
J gene: TRBJ1-5
V gene: TRBV7-2
clone size: medium-sized

CDR3 protein: CASSHLRGLAGVNEQFF
CDR3 DNA: TGTGCCAGCAGCCACCTGAGGGGGCTAGCGGGGGTGAATGAGCAGTTCTTC
D gene: TRBD2
J gene: TRBJ2-1
V gene: TRBV7-9
clone size: many

CDR3 protein: CASSFLTDSYNEQFF
CDR3 DNA: TGTGCCAGCAGTTTTTTGACAGACTCCTACAATGAGCAGTTCTTC
D gene: NA
J gene: TRBJ2-1
V gene: TRBV28
clone size: many

CDR3 protein: CASSFAQEVAGELFF
CDR3 DNA: TGCGCCAGCAGCTTCGCACAGGAGGTCGCCGGGGAGCTGTTTTTT
D gene: NA
J gene: TRBJ2-2
V gene: TRBV4-3
clone size: many

CDR3 protein: CASSLRSEYNEQFF
CDR3 DNA: TGTGCCAGCAGCCTACGTAGCGAGTACAATGAGCAGTTCTTC
D gene: NA
J gene: TRBJ2-1
V gene: TRBV4-2
clone size: many

CDR3 protein: CASRPRKGQRNGYTF
CDR3 DNA: TGTGCCAGCAGGCCACGTAAGGGACAGCGAAATGGCTACACCTTC
D gene: TRBD1
J gene: TRBJ1-2
V gene: TRBV7-9
clone size: many

CDR3 protein: CASSLTGLNQPQHF
CDR3 DNA: TGCGCCAGCAGCCTTACAGGGTTAAATCAGCCCCAGCATTTT
D gene: NA
J gene: TRBJ1-5
V gene: TRBV5-1
clone size: NA

CDR3 protein: CASSQVDRGFYSNQPQHF
CDR3 DNA: TGCGCCAGCAGCCAAGTCGACAGGGGATTCTATAGCAATCAGCCCCAGCATTTT
D gene: TRBD1
J gene: TRBJ1-5
V gene: TRBV4-1
clone size: many

CDR3 protein: CASKRDHLNTGELFF
CDR3 DNA: TGTGCCAGCAAACGGGACCACCTAAACACCGGGGAGCTGTTTTTT
D gene: NA
J gene: TRBJ2-2
V gene: TRBV5-4
clone size: NA

CDR3 protein: CASSSSDRGHEQFF
CDR3 DNA: TGTGCCAGCAGTTCATCGGACAGGGGCCATGAGCAGTTCTTC
D gene: TRBD1
J gene: TRBJ2-1
V gene: TRBV6-5
clone size: many

CDR3 protein: CASSPLGGNQPQHF
CDR3 DNA: TGCGCCAGCAGCCCCCTGGGCGGGAATCAGCCCCAGCATTTT
D gene: NA
J gene: TRBJ1-5
V gene: TRBV5-1
clone size: NA

CDR3 protein: CASSPRSENNSPLHF
CDR3 DNA: TGTGCCAGCTCACCAAGGTCAGAGAATAATTCACCCCTCCACTTT
D gene: NA
J gene: TRBJ1-6
V gene: TRBV18
clone size: many

CDR3 protein: CGAAVGGQPQHF
CDR3 DNA: TGTGGGGCCGCGGTGGGAGGTCAGCCCCAGCATTTT
D gene: NA
J gene: TRBJ1-5
V gene: TRBV6-6
clone size: many

CDR3 protein: CASSYGMGASYGYTF
CDR3 DNA: TGTGCCAGCAGTTACGGTATGGGGGCCAGCTATGGCTACACCTTC
D gene: NA
J gene: TRBJ1-2
V gene: TRBV6-5
clone size: many

CDR3 protein: CASSEQGDYGYTF
CDR3 DNA: TGTGCCAGCAGTGAACAGGGAGACTATGGCTACACCTTC
D gene: NA
J gene: TRBJ1-2
V gene: TRBV6-1
clone size: many

CDR3 protein: CASSRGGNEQFF
CDR3 DNA: TGTGCCAGCAGCCGGGGGGGCAATGAGCAGTTCTTC
D gene: TRBD2
J gene: TRBJ2-1
V gene: TRBV7-9
clone size: many

CDR3 protein: CSANRDNSYEQYF
CDR3 DNA: TGCAGTGCTAACCGGGACAACTCCTACGAGCAGTACTTC
D gene: NA
J gene: TRBJ2-7
V gene: TRBV20-1
clone size: many

CDR3 protein: CASSQELAMNTGELFF
CDR3 DNA: TGCGCCAGCAGCCAAGAGCTAGCGATGAACACCGGGGAGCTGTTTTTT
D gene: NA
J gene: TRBJ2-2
V gene: TRBV4-3
clone size: many

CDR3 protein: CASSTRTLRSGANVLTF
CDR3 DNA: TGTGCCAGCAGCACCAGGACCCTAAGGTCCGGGGCCAACGTCCTGACTTTC
D gene: NA
J gene: TRBJ2-6
V gene: TRBV9
clone size: many

CDR3 protein: CASREGSYGELFF
CDR3 DNA: TGCGCCAGCAGGGAGGGGTCTTACGGGGAGCTGTTTTTT
D gene: NA
J gene: TRBJ2-2
V gene: TRBV5-1
clone size: many

CDR3 protein: CASSFGTASTDTQYF
CDR3 DNA: TGCGCCAGCAGCTTCGGGACAGCCTCCACAGATACGCAGTATTTT
D gene: TRBD1
J gene: TRBJ2-3
V gene: TRBV5-1
clone size: many

CDR3 protein: CASGLVRVGGASTDTQYF
CDR3 DNA: TGTGCTAGTGGTTTGGTACGAGTCGGAGGGGCGAGCACAGATACGCAGTATTTT
D gene: NA
J gene: TRBJ2-3
V gene: TRBV12-5
clone size: few

CDR3 protein: CASSQGRGVEYGYTF
CDR3 DNA: TGTGCCAGCAGCCAAGGCCGGGGGGTGGAGTATGGCTACACCTTC
D gene: NA
J gene: TRBJ1-2
V gene: TRBV3-1
clone size: NA

CDR3 protein: CASSQYMGEPQHF
CDR3 DNA: TGTGCCAGCAGCCAGTACATGGGGGAGCCCCAGCATTTT
D gene: NA
J gene: TRBJ1-5
V gene: TRBV3-1
clone size: many

CDR3 protein: CASSLGDQPQHF
CDR3 DNA: TGTGCCAGCAGCTTGGGGGATCAGCCCCAGCATTTT
D gene: NA
J gene: TRBJ1-5
V gene: TRBV5-6
clone size: many

CDR3 protein: CASSSGRGAEAFF
CDR3 DNA: TGTGCCAGCAGCTCGGGACGTGGGGCTGAAGCTTTCTTT
D gene: NA
J gene: TRBJ1-1
V gene: TRBV5-6
clone size: few

CDR3 protein: CSATQRGVTGTGELFF
CDR3 DNA: TGCAGTGCTACCCAGCGGGGGGTTACGGGGACCGGGGAGCTGTTTTTT
D gene: TRBD2
J gene: TRBJ2-2
V gene: TRBV20-1
clone size: few

CDR3 protein: CASSLRQHSGANVLTF
CDR3 DNA: TGTGCCAGCAGCCTAAGACAGCACTCTGGGGCCAACGTCCTGACTTTC
D gene: NA
J gene: TRBJ2-6
V gene: TRBV7-2
clone size: many

CDR3 protein: CASSERTPYGYTF
CDR3 DNA: TGCGCCAGCAGTGAGAGGACACCCTATGGCTACACCTTC
D gene: NA
J gene: TRBJ1-2
V gene: TRBV10-2
clone size: NA

CDR3 protein: CASSLVKTTDTQYF
CDR3 DNA: TGCGCCAGCAGCTTGGTTAAAACCACAGATACGCAGTATTTT
D gene: NA
J gene: TRBJ2-3
V gene: TRBV5-1
clone size: many

CDR3 protein: CASSLGWASGGKDEQYF
CDR3 DNA: TGCGCCAGCAGCTTGGGATGGGCGTCTGGGGGGAAGGACGAGCAGTACTTC
D gene: NA
J gene: TRBJ2-7
V gene: TRBV5-1
clone size: many

CDR3 protein: CASSLSSRYYNEQFF
CDR3 DNA: TGTGCCAGCAGTTTATCTAGCCGATACTACAATGAGCAGTTCTTC
D gene: NA
J gene: TRBJ2-1
V gene: TRBV27
clone size: many

CDR3 protein: CASSRDSVVLYEQYF
CDR3 DNA: TGTGCCAGCAGCCGCGACTCGGTAGTCCTCTACGAGCAGTACTTC
D gene: NA
J gene: TRBJ2-7
V gene: TRBV7-2
clone size: many

CDR3 protein: CASGFGRTTEAFF
CDR3 DNA: TGTGCCAGCGGCTTTGGCAGGACAACTGAAGCTTTCTTT
D gene: NA
J gene: TRBJ1-1
V gene: TRBV3-1
clone size: many

CDR3 protein: CASSPRQAYNQPQHF
CDR3 DNA: TGTGCCAGTAGTCCTAGACAGGCCTACAATCAGCCCCAGCATTTT
D gene: NA
J gene: TRBJ1-5
V gene: TRBV19
clone size: many

CDR3 protein: CSARYRGKIDQPQHF
CDR3 DNA: TGCAGTGCTAGATACAGGGGGAAGATCGATCAGCCCCAGCATTTT
D gene: TRBD1
J gene: TRBJ1-5
V gene: TRBV20-1
clone size: many